The 10 T cell receptor beta chains below all came from one sample that was sequenced in a study of shared T cell receptors in the human thymus. Profiling relied on immunoSEQ multiplex PCR, and the TCRdb table lists in-frame clones only, not all of them. The sample has hundreds of thousands of clones, more than 75% seen once. The sample was also linked to a second study, of human thymus T cells.

Source material: thymocytes. These receptors were collected from a boy under three years old with a congenital heart defect.

The chain recombines TRBV30 with TRBJ2-7; 7 nucleotides match TRBD1. The CDR3 consists of 15 residues. In germline, CDR1 is GTSNPN, CDR2 SVGIG (reference sequence). V gave up 1 base and J gave up 5 bases; unmatched junction bases: 11. CDR3 nucleotides: TGTGCCTGGAGTGCCCGACAGGGAGAGGAGGACGAGCAGTACTTC. The encoded protein is CAWSARQGEEDEQYF.

J is TRBJ1-2 and V is TRBV19; no reliable D call. V was clipped by 5 bases and J by 3 bases, with 16 bases between them. Germline CDR1 reads LNHDA; CDR2 reads SQIVND (reference sequence). The CDR3 consists of 15 residues. The CDR3 nucleotides read TGTGCCAGTAGTCTCCCTTCGTCAGGCGACTATGGCTACACCTTC. The encoded protein is CASSLPSSGDYGYTF.

V gene TRBV18 combines with J gene TRBJ2-7, with a possible D match to TRBD2 (6 bases). V lost 2 bases and J 2 bases, leaving 13 bases between the germline ends. This CDR3 has 15 residues. Germline-derived CDR1 and CDR2 are KGHSH and LQKENI. CDR3 protein: CASSPFSSGAYEQYF. The DNA for the CDR3 is TGTGCCAGCTCACCATTCTCGTCGGGAGCCTACGAGCAGTACTTC.

V gene TRBV11-2 combines with J gene TRBJ1-1, with D possibly being TRBD1 (6 bases). The germline gives CDR1 SGHAT, CDR2 FQNNGV. V lost 5 bases to trimming and J lost 2 bases, with 12 bases between them. The CDR3 contains 14 residues. The CDR3 here is CASSPRGANTEAFF. In nucleotides, the CDR3 is TGTGCCAGCAGCCCCCGGGGGGCAAACACTGAAGCTTTCTTT.

The chain links TRBV6-5 to TRBJ2-1; no definite D call. Per germline, CDR1 MNHEY and CDR2 SVGAGI. The V and J ends lost 2 bases and 4 bases respectively, with 12 bases between them. The CDR3 has 15 residues. The CDR3 sequence: CASSYVGLGYNEQFF. The CDR3 DNA reads TGTGCCAGCAGTTACGTGGGCCTGGGTTACAATGAGCAGTTCTTC.

This clone was seen a handful of times. The rearrangement joins TRBV19 to TRBJ1-2; 7 nucleotides align to TRBD1. CDR1 and CDR2 from the germline V gene are LNHDA and SQIVND (reference sequence). The CDR3 has 15 residues. The ends lost 8 bases at V and 1 base at J; junction bases unmatched: 10. CDR3 protein: CASRAGTEDNYGYTF. The DNA of the CDR3 is TGTGCCAGTCGCGCCGGGACAGAGGATAACTATGGCTACACCTTC.

V and J are TRBV10-3 and TRBJ2-3, with D possibly matching TRBD2 (6 bases). Germline V lookup: CDR1 ENHRY, CDR2 SYGVKD. Trimming removed 0 bases from V and 5 bases from J, with 12 bases in between. The CDR3 sequence is 15 residues long. CDR3 in DNA: TGTGCCATCAGTGAGTCACCGGGAGTTATAGATACGCAGTATTTT. Translating gives CAISESPGVIDTQYF.

The chain carries TRBV5-1 and TRBJ1-1; the match to TRBD1 covers 7 bases. The CDR3 sequence is 14 residues long. Germline-derived CDR1 and CDR2 are SGHRS and YFSETQ. V shed 4 bases and J 1 base; nucleotides not matched to a gene: 4. This CDR3 is CASSRGRGNTEAFF. CDR3 sequence (DNA): TGCGCCAGCAGCAGGGGGCGGGGGAACACTGAAGCTTTCTTT.

Only one count was recorded for this clone. This chain connects TRBV27 to TRBJ2-7, with 7 bases matching TRBD2. CDR3 size: 15 residues. The V and J ends lost 6 bases and 6 bases, in that order; junction bases with no gene match: 14. The germline gives CDR1 MNHEY, CDR2 SMNVEV (reference sequence). Here the CDR3 reads CASSPLRGRQSEQYF. The CDR3, as DNA: TGTGCCAGCAGCCCATTACGCGGGAGACAATCCGAGCAGTACTTC.

The gene calls are TRBV10-3 and TRBJ2-3; TRBD2 matches at 12 bases. Unmatched junction bases numbered 9, after V lost 4 bases and J lost 7 bases. The CDR3 sequence is 16 residues long. Germline CDR1 reads ENHRY; CDR2 reads SYGVKD. Here the CDR3 reads CAISVKSTSGSHTQYF. The CDR3 DNA follows: TGTGCCATCAGTGTAAAATCGACTAGCGGGAGTCATACGCAGTATTTT.